The rows below give T cell receptor beta chains drawn from one sample of a study of CD8+CD57+ T cells in acquired aplastic anemia. Each CDR3 protein is one row after TCRdb ran MiXCR on the reads. The data show 200,000 to 250,000 distinct CDR3 sequences, approximately 35% seen once. Material for sequencing was sorted CD4+, CD8+, or CD8+CD57+ T cells (not recorded which) from PBMCs. These receptors all come from a human donor in good health, serving as a control. Each CDR3 is given with its conserved first and last residue. A D gene is named only where the DNA matches it firmly. The size field is filled for only some rows; it gives once, few, many or a size class.

clone_size: -; d_call: -; v_call: TRBV2; j_call: TRBJ2-6; cdr3_aa: CASSQTGTYVLTF; cdr3_nt: TGTGCCAGCAGTCAGACTGGAACCTACGTCCTGACTTTC
clone_size: -; d_call: TRBD2; v_call: TRBV10-3; j_call: TRBJ2-3; cdr3_aa: CAISESLAGVPDTQYF; cdr3_nt: TGTGCCATCAGTGAGTCTCTAGCGGGGGTGCCAGATACGCAGTATTTT
clone_size: many; d_call: -; v_call: TRBV5-5; j_call: TRBJ2-2; cdr3_aa: CASSLVRANTGELFF; cdr3_nt: TGTGCCAGCAGCTTGGTTAGGGCGAACACCGGGGAGCTGTTTTTT
clone_size: -; d_call: -; v_call: TRBV2; j_call: TRBJ1-2; cdr3_aa: CASSEGGGMSYGYTF; cdr3_nt: TGTGCCAGCAGTGAAGGGGGGGGGATGAGTTATGGCTACACCTTC
clone_size: many; d_call: -; v_call: TRBV30; j_call: TRBJ1-2; cdr3_aa: CAWSAANYGYTF; cdr3_nt: TGTGCCTGGAGTGCAGCTAACTATGGCTACACCTTC
clone_size: few; d_call: -; v_call: TRBV6-2/TRBV6-3; j_call: TRBJ1-1; cdr3_aa: CASSYPTQAFF; cdr3_nt: TGTGCCAGCAGTTACCCTACTCAAGCTTTCTTT
clone_size: -; d_call: TRBD2; v_call: TRBV5-4; j_call: TRBJ2-7; cdr3_aa: CASSLWLAGTYEQYF; cdr3_nt: TGTGCCAGCAGCTTGTGGCTAGCGGGTACCTACGAGCAGTACTTC
clone_size: many; d_call: -; v_call: TRBV20-1; j_call: TRBJ1-2; cdr3_aa: CSAVGGQIYGYTF; cdr3_nt: TGCAGCGCTGTCGGTGGGCAGATCTATGGCTACACCTTC
clone_size: -; d_call: -; v_call: TRBV6-2/TRBV6-3; j_call: TRBJ1-2; cdr3_aa: CASSYRGRSGYTF; cdr3_nt: TGTGCCAGCAGTTATCGAGGGCGCTCTGGCTACACCTTC
clone_size: many; d_call: TRBD1; v_call: TRBV29-1; j_call: TRBJ2-7; cdr3_aa: CSVDLQGSSYEQYF; cdr3_nt: TGCAGCGTTGACCTACAGGGGTCCTCCTACGAGCAGTACTTC
clone_size: many; d_call: -; v_call: TRBV29-1; j_call: TRBJ2-7; cdr3_aa: CSARDASEEQYF; cdr3_nt: TGCAGCGCTAGGGACGCGTCGGAGGAGCAGTACTTC
clone_size: -; d_call: -; v_call: TRBV2; j_call: TRBJ2-7; cdr3_aa: CAGSTGASSYEQYF; cdr3_nt: TGTGCCGGCAGCACCGGGGCAAGCTCCTACGAGCAGTACTTC
clone_size: many; d_call: -; v_call: TRBV20-1; j_call: TRBJ2-7; cdr3_aa: CSANPLATEQYF; cdr3_nt: TGCAGTGCTAACCCACTAGCAACCGAGCAGTACTTC
clone_size: -; d_call: -; v_call: TRBV7-2; j_call: TRBJ1-2; cdr3_aa: CASSAQSRSPNYGYTF; cdr3_nt: TGTGCCAGCAGCGCGCAGTCGAGGAGCCCCAACTATGGCTACACCTTC
clone_size: many; d_call: TRBD1; v_call: TRBV19; j_call: TRBJ1-2; cdr3_aa: CASTPEGQGHYGYTF; cdr3_nt: TGTGCCAGTACCCCGGAGGGACAGGGGCACTATGGCTACACCTTC
clone_size: few; d_call: -; v_call: TRBV5-8; j_call: TRBJ1-4; cdr3_aa: CASRLVSGWEKLFF; cdr3_nt: TGTGCCAGCAGGCTGGTCTCGGGTTGGGAAAAACTGTTTTTT
clone_size: -; d_call: -; v_call: TRBV7-9; j_call: TRBJ1-5; cdr3_aa: CASSVTDQPQHF; cdr3_nt: TGTGCCAGCAGCGTAACAGATCAGCCCCAGCATTTT
clone_size: few; d_call: -; v_call: TRBV5-6; j_call: TRBJ1-2; cdr3_aa: CASSDSYGYTF; cdr3_nt: TGTGCCAGCAGCGACTCCTATGGCTACACCTTC
clone_size: few; d_call: -; v_call: TRBV29-1; j_call: TRBJ1-2; cdr3_aa: CSVGTGSNYGYTF; cdr3_nt: TGCAGCGTTGGGACGGGCAGTAACTATGGCTACACCTTC
clone_size: -; d_call: TRBD1; v_call: TRBV9; j_call: TRBJ1-6; cdr3_aa: CASSADRGNSPLHF; cdr3_nt: TGTGCCAGCAGCGCCGACAGGGGGAATTCACCCCTCCACTTT
clone_size: few; d_call: TRBD1; v_call: TRBV6-1; j_call: TRBJ1-1; cdr3_aa: CASSDQDRGTEAFF; cdr3_nt: TGTGCCAGCAGTGATCAAGACAGGGGCACTGAAGCTTTCTTT
clone_size: -; d_call: -; v_call: TRBV7-6; j_call: TRBJ2-3; cdr3_aa: CASSSITPRVSADTQYF; cdr3_nt: TGTGCCAGCAGCTCCATCACCCCAAGGGTTTCGGCAGATACGCAGTATTTT
clone_size: -; d_call: -; v_call: TRBV20-1; j_call: TRBJ1-2; cdr3_aa: CSASPDREIDYGYTF; cdr3_nt: TGCAGTGCTTCCCCCGACCGGGAGATCGACTATGGCTACACCTTC
clone_size: many; d_call: TRBD2; v_call: TRBV19; j_call: TRBJ2-2; cdr3_aa: CASRSLELAVTGELFF; cdr3_nt: TGTGCCAGTAGGAGCCTGGAACTAGCGGTCACCGGGGAGCTGTTTTTT
clone_size: once; d_call: -; v_call: TRBV24-1; j_call: TRBJ1-5; cdr3_aa: CATSEGPARPQHF; cdr3_nt: TGTGCCACCAGTGAAGGCCCGGCCAGGCCCCAGCATTTT
clone_size: -; d_call: TRBD1; v_call: TRBV5-1; j_call: TRBJ2-6; cdr3_aa: CASSLTGTGSSGANVLTF; cdr3_nt: TGCGCCAGCAGCTTAACCGGGACAGGCAGCTCTGGGGCCAACGTCCTGACTTTC
clone_size: few; d_call: -; v_call: TRBV5-6; j_call: TRBJ1-2; cdr3_aa: CASSDILGGYTF; cdr3_nt: TGTGCCAGCAGCGACATACTCGGGGGCTACACCTTC
clone_size: many; d_call: TRBD1; v_call: TRBV24-1; j_call: TRBJ2-5; cdr3_aa: CATSDPGTGGETQYF; cdr3_nt: TGTGCCACCAGTGATCCGGGGACAGGGGGAGAGACCCAGTACTTC
clone_size: many; d_call: -; v_call: TRBV20-1; j_call: TRBJ1-2; cdr3_aa: CSAKRGGAVGGYTF; cdr3_nt: TGCAGTGCAAAAAGGGGGGGGGCTGTGGGTGGCTACACCTTC